This T cell receptor beta chain was identified during a study of T-cell memory formation after mild COVID-19. Study details: TCR clusters showed largely donor specificity.

Germline CDR1 is LGHNT and CDR2 is FRNRAP. Trimming took 1 base from V and 6 from J, leaving 7 bases between them. CDR3 length: 12 residues. Study-level points and caveats: Memory sampled before infection contained some responding clones, suggesting cross-reactive memory joined.

Turning to this clonotype: The antigen is undetermined.

5'RACE primed at constant segments yielded TCR alpha and TCR beta cDNA libraries bearing sample barcodes and UMIs. TCRdb itself ran the 5' RACE reads through MiXCR, one entry per CDR3 protein. The table has approximately 560,000 distinct CDR3 sequences, roughly 17% seen once. Sequencing used PBMCs or a T cell subset sorted from them (not recorded which). V is TRBV12-5 and J is TRBJ2-7; D might be TRBD1 or TRBD2, each matching 5 bases. This TCR was recovered from an adult woman who had mild COVID-19 (a few samples of this study predate the infection). Cell type and time point are not known. This chain's CDR3 is CASGLGGTEQYF. DNA of the CDR3: TGTGCTAGTGGTTTGGGTGGGACCGAGCAGTACTTC.